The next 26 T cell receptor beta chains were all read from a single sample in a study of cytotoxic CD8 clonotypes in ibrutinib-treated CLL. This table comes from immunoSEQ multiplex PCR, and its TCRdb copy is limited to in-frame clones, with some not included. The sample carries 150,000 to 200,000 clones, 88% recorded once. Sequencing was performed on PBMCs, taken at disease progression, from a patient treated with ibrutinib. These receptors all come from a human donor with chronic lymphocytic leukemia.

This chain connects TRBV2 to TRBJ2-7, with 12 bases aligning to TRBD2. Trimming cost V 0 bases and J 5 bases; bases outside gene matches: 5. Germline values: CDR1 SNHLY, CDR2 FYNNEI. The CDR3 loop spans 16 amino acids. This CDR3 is CASSEATSGRFDEQYF. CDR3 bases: TGTGCCAGCAGTGAAGCAACTAGCGGGAGGTTCGACGAGCAGTACTTC. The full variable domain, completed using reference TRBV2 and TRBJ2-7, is EPEVTQTPSHQVTQMGQEVILRCVPISNHLYFYWYRQILGQKVEFLVSFYNNEISEKSEIFDDQFSVERPDGSNFTLKIRSTKLEDSAMYFCASSEATSGRFDEQYFGPGTRLTVT.

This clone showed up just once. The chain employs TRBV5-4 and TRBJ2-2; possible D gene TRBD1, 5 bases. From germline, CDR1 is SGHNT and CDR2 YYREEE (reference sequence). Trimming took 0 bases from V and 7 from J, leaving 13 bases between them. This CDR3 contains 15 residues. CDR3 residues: CASSLEAGQGGELFF. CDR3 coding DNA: TGTGCCAGCAGCTTGGAGGCAGGCCAGGGCGGGGAGCTGTTTTTT.

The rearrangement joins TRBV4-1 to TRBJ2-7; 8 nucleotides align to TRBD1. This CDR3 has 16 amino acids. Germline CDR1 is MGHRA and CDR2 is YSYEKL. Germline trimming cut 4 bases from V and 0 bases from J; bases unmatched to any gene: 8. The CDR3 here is CASSPRPGQDSYEQYF. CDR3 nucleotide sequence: TGCGCCAGCAGCCCTAGACCGGGACAGGACTCCTACGAGCAGTACTTC.

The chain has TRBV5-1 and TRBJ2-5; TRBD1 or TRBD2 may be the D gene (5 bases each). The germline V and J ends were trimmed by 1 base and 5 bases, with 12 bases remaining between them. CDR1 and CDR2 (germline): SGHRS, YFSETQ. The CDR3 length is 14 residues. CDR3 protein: CASSLRQGGETQYF. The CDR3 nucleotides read TGCGCCAGCAGCTTGCGGCAGGGCGGGGAGACCCAGTACTTC.

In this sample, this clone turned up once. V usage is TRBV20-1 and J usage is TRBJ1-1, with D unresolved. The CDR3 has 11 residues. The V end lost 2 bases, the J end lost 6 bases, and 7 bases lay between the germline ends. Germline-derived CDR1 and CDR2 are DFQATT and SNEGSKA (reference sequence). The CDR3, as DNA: TGCAGTGCTAGACAGGTCTCTGAAGCTTTCTTT. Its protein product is CSARQVSEAFF.

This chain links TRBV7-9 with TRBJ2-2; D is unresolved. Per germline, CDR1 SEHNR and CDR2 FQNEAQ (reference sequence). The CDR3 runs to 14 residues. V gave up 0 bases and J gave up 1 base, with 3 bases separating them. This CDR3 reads CASSLAGNTGELFF. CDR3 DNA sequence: TGTGCCAGCAGCTTAGCGGGGAACACCGGGGAGCTGTTTTTT.

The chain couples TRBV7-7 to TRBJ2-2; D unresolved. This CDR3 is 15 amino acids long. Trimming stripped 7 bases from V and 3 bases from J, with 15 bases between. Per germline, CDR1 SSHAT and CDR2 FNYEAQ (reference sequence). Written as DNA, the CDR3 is TGTGCCAGCACCAAAAATCCCCGGGACACCGGGGAGCTGTTTTTT. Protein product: CASTKNPRDTGELFF.

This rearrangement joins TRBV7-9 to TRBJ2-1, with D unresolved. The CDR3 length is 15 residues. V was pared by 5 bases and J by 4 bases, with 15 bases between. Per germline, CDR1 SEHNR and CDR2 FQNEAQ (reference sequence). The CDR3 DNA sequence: TGTGCCAGCAGCCCCCGTCTGGTGTCTTACAATGAGCAGTTCTTC. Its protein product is CASSPRLVSYNEQFF.

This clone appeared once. The CDR3 DNA reads as TGCGCCAGCAGCTTGTTGGGCGGTACCTACGAGCAGTACTTC. Its protein is CASSLLGGTYEQYF. The V and J genes are TRBV5-1 and TRBJ2-7; unclear D gene. Trimming removed 1 base from V and 2 bases from J, with 10 bases in between. This CDR3 spans 14 amino acids. CDR1 and CDR2 (germline): SGHRS, YFSETQ.

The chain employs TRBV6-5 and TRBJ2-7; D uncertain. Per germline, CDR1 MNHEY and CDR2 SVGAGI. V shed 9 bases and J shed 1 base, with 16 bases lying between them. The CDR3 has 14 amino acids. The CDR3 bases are TGTGCCAGTAGAAGAGACATCGCTTCCTACGAGCAGTACTTC. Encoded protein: CASRRDIASYEQYF.

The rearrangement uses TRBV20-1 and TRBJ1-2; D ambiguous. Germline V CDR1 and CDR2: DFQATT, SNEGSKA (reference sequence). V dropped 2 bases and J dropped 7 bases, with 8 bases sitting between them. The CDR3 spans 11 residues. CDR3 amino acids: CSARRGAGYTF. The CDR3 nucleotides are TGCAGTGCTAGACGCGGAGCTGGCTACACCTTC.

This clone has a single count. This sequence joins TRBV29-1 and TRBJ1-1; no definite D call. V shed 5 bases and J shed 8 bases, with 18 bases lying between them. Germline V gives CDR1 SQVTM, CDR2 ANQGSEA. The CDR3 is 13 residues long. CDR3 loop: CSVFLRFASEAFF. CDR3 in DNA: TGCAGCGTTTTTCTCAGGTTTGCGTCGGAAGCTTTCTTT. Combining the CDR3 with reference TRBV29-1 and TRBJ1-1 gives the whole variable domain SAVISQKPSRDICQRGTSLTIQCQVDSQVTMMFWYRQQPGQSLTLIATANQGSEATYESGFVIDKFPISRPNLTFSTLTVSNMSPEDSSIYLCSVFLRFASEAFFGQGTRLTVV.

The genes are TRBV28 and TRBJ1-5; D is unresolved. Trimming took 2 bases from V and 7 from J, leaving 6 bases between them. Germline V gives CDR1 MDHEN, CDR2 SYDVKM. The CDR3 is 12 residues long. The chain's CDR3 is CASSLRRQPQHF. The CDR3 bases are TGTGCCAGCAGTTTACGTAGGCAGCCCCAGCATTTT.

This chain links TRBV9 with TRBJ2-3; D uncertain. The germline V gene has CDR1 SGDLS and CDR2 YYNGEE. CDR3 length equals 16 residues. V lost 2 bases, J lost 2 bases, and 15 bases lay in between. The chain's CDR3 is CASSVDADPNTDTQYF. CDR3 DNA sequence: TGTGCCAGCAGCGTCGACGCGGACCCAAACACAGATACGCAGTATTTT. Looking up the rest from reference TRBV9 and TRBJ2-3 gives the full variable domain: DSGVTQTPKHLITATGQRVTLRCSPRSGDLSVYWYQQSLDQGLQFLIQYYNGEERAKGNILERFSAQQFPDLHSELNLSSLELGDSALYFCASSVDADPNTDTQYFGPGTRLTVL.

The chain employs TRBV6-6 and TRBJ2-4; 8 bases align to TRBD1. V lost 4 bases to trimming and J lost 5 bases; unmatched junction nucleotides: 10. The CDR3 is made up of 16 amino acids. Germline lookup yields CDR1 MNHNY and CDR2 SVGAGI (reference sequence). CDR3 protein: CASSSREPGQENIQYF. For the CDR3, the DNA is TGTGCCAGCAGTTCCAGAGAACCGGGACAGGAAAACATTCAGTACTTC.

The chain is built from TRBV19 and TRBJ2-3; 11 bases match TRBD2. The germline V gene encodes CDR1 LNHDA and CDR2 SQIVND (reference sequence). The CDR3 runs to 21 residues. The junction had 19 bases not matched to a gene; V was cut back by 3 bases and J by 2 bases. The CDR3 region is CASSMLRTSGLGSGITDTQYF. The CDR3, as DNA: TGTGCCAGTAGTATGTTGAGGACTAGCGGGTTAGGGTCCGGGATCACAGATACGCAGTATTTT.

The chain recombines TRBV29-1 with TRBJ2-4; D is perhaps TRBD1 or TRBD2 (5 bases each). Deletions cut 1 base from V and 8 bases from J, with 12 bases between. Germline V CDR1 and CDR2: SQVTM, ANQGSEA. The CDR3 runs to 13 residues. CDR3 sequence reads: CSVEGGISDIQYF. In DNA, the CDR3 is TGCAGCGTTGAAGGGGGGATATCGGACATTCAGTACTTC. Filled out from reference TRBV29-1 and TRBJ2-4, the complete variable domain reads SAVISQKPSRDICQRGTSLTIQCQVDSQVTMMFWYRQQPGQSLTLIATANQGSEATYESGFVIDKFPISRPNLTFSTLTVSNMSPEDSSIYLCSVEGGISDIQYFGAGTRLSVL.

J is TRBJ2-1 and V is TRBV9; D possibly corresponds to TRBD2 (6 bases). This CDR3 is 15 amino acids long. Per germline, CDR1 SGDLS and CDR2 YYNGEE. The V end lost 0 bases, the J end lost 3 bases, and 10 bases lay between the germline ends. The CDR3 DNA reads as TGTGCCAGCAGCGTAGAGGCTAGCGACTACAATGAGCAGTTCTTC. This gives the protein CASSVEASDYNEQFF.

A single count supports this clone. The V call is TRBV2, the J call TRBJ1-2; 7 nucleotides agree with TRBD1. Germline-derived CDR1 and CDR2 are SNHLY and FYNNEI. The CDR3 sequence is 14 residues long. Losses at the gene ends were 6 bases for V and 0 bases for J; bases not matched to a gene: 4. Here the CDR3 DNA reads TGTGCCAGCAGCCGGACAGGAGCTAACTATGGCTACACCTTC. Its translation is CASSRTGANYGYTF.

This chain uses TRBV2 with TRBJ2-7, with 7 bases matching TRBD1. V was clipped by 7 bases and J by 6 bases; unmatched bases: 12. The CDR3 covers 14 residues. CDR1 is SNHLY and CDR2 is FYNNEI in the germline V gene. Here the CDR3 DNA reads TGTGCCAGCACCTTATCCAGGGGGTCCCCCGAGCAGTACTTC. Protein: CASTLSRGSPEQYF.

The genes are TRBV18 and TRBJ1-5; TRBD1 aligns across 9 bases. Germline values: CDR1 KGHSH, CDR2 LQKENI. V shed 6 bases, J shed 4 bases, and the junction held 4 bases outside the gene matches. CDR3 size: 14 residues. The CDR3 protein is CASSGQGQNQPQHF. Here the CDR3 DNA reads TGTGCCAGCTCTGGACAGGGGCAAAATCAGCCCCAGCATTTT.

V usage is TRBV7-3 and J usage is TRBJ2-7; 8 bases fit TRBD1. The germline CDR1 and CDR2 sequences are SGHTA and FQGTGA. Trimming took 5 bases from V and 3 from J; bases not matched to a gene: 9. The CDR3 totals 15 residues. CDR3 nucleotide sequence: TGTGCCAGCAGCCCACTCGACAGGGGCGTCTACGAGCAGTACTTC. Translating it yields CASSPLDRGVYEQYF.

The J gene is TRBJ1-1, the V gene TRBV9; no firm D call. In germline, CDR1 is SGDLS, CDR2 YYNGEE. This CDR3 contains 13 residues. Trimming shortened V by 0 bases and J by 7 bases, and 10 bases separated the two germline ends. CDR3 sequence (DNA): TGTGCCAGCAGCGTAGTCGGCCCCGTTGAAGCTTTCTTT. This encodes CASSVVGPVEAFF.

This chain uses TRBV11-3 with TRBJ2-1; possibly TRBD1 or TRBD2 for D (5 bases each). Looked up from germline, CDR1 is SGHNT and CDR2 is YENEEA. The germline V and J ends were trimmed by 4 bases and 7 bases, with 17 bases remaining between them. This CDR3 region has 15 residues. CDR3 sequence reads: CASSSRPGLANEQFF. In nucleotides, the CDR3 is TGTGCCAGCAGCTCGCGGCCAGGGCTAGCTAATGAGCAGTTCTTC. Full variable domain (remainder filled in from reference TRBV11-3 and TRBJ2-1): EAGVVQSPRYKIIEKKQPVAFWCNPISGHNTLYWYLQNLGQGPELLIRYENEEAVDDSQLPKDRFSAERLKGVDSTLKIQPAELGDSAVYLCASSSRPGLANEQFFGPGTRLTVL.

CDR3 protein: CASSSPRKYEQYF. The CDR3 coding sequence is TGTGCCAGCAGCTCCCCCCGGAAGTACGAGCAGTACTTC. This chain links TRBV11-3 with TRBJ2-7; D gene uncertain. Germline V lookup: CDR1 SGHNT, CDR2 YENEEA. V was trimmed by 4 bases and J by 4 bases, leaving 11 bases between them. The CDR3 runs to 13 residues. The whole variable domain, remainder taken from reference TRBV11-3 and TRBJ2-7, is EAGVVQSPRYKIIEKKQPVAFWCNPISGHNTLYWYLQNLGQGPELLIRYENEEAVDDSQLPKDRFSAERLKGVDSTLKIQPAELGDSAVYLCASSSPRKYEQYFGPGTRLTVT.

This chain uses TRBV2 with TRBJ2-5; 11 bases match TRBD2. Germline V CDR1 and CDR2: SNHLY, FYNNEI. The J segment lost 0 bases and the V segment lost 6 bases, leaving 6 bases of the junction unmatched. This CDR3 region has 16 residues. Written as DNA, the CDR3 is TGTGCCAGCAGAGAAATACTAGCGGGAGACCAAGAGACCCAGTACTTC. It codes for CASREILAGDQETQYF.